The rows below give T cell receptor beta chains drawn from one sample of a study of blood T cell repertoires in COVID-19. Assay: immunoSEQ multiplex PCR; the TCRdb copy retains only in-frame clones and omits some. The table includes a few hundred thousand clones, about 84% detected once. Sequenced material: peripheral blood. The receptors stem from a woman in her forties or fifties with acute or convalescent COVID-19. The CDR3 runs from the conserved cysteine through the conserved F or W. A D gene is named only where the DNA matches it firmly. Rows give clone size only sometimes, using once, few, many, or a class for an expanded clone.

j_call d_call clone_size v_call cdr3_nt cdr3_aa
TRBJ2-3 TRBD2 few TRBV6-5 TGTGCCAGCAGTTACCGGCGGGAGGGCACAGATACGCAGTATTTT CASSYRREGTDTQYF
TRBJ2-7 - - TRBV19 TGTGCCAGTAGCCCCGGAGGGCTGAACTCCTACGAGCAGTACTTC CASSPGGLNSYEQYF
TRBJ1-6 TRBD1 - TRBV7-6 TGTGCCAGCAGCTTAGGTGGGGGACAGTATAATTCACCCCTCCACTTT CASSLGGGQYNSPLHF
TRBJ2-3 TRBD2 - TRBV4-1 TGCGCCAGCAGCCAAGAATCCTCCCTCCTTAGCGGGAGTTTCTTTCCGCAGTATTTT CASSQESSLLSGSFFPQYF
TRBJ1-2 - - TRBV28 TGTGCCAGCAGTGAAAACAGGGACTATGGCTACACCTTC CASSENRDYGYTF
TRBJ2-7 - - TRBV28 TGTGCCAGCAGTTTGTTGGTGGGACTGGCCTACGAGCAGTACTTC CASSLLVGLAYEQYF
TRBJ2-3 - - TRBV28 TGTGCCAGCAGTTTTCCGCTAGCGACTAGCACAGATACGCAGTATTTT CASSFPLATSTDTQYF
TRBJ1-1 - - TRBV19 TGTGCCAGTCGCCCGTTAGGTGGCGGGAACACTGAAGCTTTCTTT CASRPLGGGNTEAFF
TRBJ1-1 TRBD1 - TRBV5-1 TGCGCCAGCAGTCTAATACCAGGGGGGAACACTGAAGCTTTCTTT CASSLIPGGNTEAFF
TRBJ2-7 - few TRBV28 TGTGCCAGCAGTTTTAGCCAGGGGGGTTTCTACGAGCAGTACTTC CASSFSQGGFYEQYF
TRBJ1-6 TRBD1 - TRBV7-3 TGTGCCAGCAGCTACTCAGGGGGTGGTTCACCCCTCCACTTT CASSYSGGGSPLHF
TRBJ2-7 - - TRBV6-2/TRBV6-3 TGTGCCAGCAGCTATTACTACGAGCAGTACTTC CASSYYYEQYF